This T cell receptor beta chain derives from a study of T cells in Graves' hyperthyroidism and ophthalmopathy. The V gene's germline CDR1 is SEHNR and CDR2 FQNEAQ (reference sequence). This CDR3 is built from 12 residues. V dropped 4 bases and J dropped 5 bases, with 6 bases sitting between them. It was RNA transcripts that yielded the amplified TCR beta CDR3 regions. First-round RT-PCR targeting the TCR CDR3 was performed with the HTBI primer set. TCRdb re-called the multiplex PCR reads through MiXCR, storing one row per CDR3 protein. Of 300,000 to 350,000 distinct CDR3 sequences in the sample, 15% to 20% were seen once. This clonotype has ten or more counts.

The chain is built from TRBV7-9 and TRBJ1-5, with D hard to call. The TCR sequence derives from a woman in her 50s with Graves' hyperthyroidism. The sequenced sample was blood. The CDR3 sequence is CASSSLDQPQHF. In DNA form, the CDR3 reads TGTGCCAGCAGCTCCTTGGATCAGCCCCAGCATTTT.